The 18 T cell receptor beta chains below all came from one sample that was sequenced in a study of T cell repertoires in cytomegalovirus infection (dated by TCRdb to between 2017 and 2020). The data were produced on an Illumina HiSeq 1500. TCRdb ran its own pipeline on the public reads, namely fastp trimming at Q25 and MiXCR clone calling, and kept in-frame beta chains. Under each unique CDR3 protein, matching rows form one entry showing the most common genes and DNA. The sample table contains around 530,000 distinct CDR3 sequences; only one count was recorded for 26% of them. The ten top clones hold about 12% of the sample. The sample taken for sequencing was PBMCs. The source is a human donor in good health (CMV status not recorded). Some clones in this sample may be carry-over from other donors' samples.

Of note for this clonotype: It may be a read error: a sequence one base away is much more abundant. This chain connects TRBV24-1 to TRBJ2-1, with 14 bases that match TRBD2. CDR3 length: 16 residues. In germline, CDR1 is KGHDR, CDR2 SFDVKD. The CDR3 protein is CTTSDPGLAGGDEQFF. CDR3 DNA: TGTACCACCAGTGACCCAGGACTAGCGGGAGGCGATGAGCAGTTCTTC.

The V call is TRBV27, the J call TRBJ2-7; a possible D gene is TRBD2 (6 bases). This CDR3 spans 16 amino acids. CDR1 and CDR2 from the germline V gene are MNHEY and SMNVEV (reference sequence). V was cut by 6 bases and J by 2 bases, with 20 bases left in between. The CDR3 DNA reads TGTGCCAGCAGCCGCACTGATCTGGGACTCACCTACGAGCAGTACTTC. Its protein is CASSRTDLGLTYEQYF.

V gene TRBV24-1 combines with J gene TRBJ2-1; 8 bases line up with TRBD1. The ends lost 4 bases at V and 3 bases at J; junction bases unmatched: 10. This CDR3 comprises 17 residues. Per germline, CDR1 KGHDR and CDR2 SFDVKD. The CDR3 region is CATSDDPGTGDYNEQFF. CDR3 nucleotides: TGTGCCACCAGTGACGATCCCGGGACAGGAGACTACAATGAGCAGTTCTTC.

At least ten counts were recorded for this clonotype. The CDR3 reads CASSLGGAVNEKLFF. Here the CDR3 DNA reads TGTGCCAGCAGCTTAGGCGGGGCCGTTAATGAAAAACTGTTTTTT. This chain connects TRBV7-8 to TRBJ1-4, with D perhaps matching TRBD1 (5 bases). Germline values: CDR1 SGHVS, CDR2 FQNEAQ. V was clipped by 1 base and J by 4 bases, with 10 bases between them. The CDR3 sequence is 15 residues long.

The chain combines TRBV27 with TRBJ1-6, with 7 bases identical to TRBD1. The germline CDR1 and CDR2 sequences are MNHEY and SMNVEV (reference sequence). After removal of 1 base from V and 4 bases from J, the junction contained 4 bases not matched to a gene. The CDR3 totals 16 residues. CDR3 bases: TGTGCCAGCAGTTTATATTCAGGGGGGTATAATTCACCCCTCCACTTT. Translation gives CASSLYSGGYNSPLHF.

This clonotype was seen only a few times. The rearrangement uses TRBV12-3 or TRBV12-4 and TRBJ1-1; D not resolved. CDR3 size: 18 residues. V lost 5 bases to trimming and J lost 1 base, with 23 bases between them. The CDR3 sequence: CASSPLGRTQKENTEAFF. The CDR3 coding sequence is TGTGCCAGCAGTCCCTTAGGACGGACCCAGAAAGAGAACACTGAAGCTTTCTTT.

This clonotype was seen at least ten times. The chain links TRBV7-2 to TRBJ2-5; 7 nucleotides agree with TRBD1. Looked up from germline, CDR1 is SGHTA and CDR2 is FQGNSA. V dropped 1 base and J dropped 3; count of bases not matched to a gene: 8. The CDR3 extends over 16 amino acids. The CDR3 here is CASSLGDRVVEETQYF. The CDR3 region has the DNA TGTGCCAGCAGCTTAGGCGACAGGGTGGTAGAAGAGACCCAGTACTTC.

A note on this clonotype: Compared with germline, one end of the junction differs, possibly owing to a read error. The V and J genes are TRBV29-1 and TRBJ2-5; TRBD2 aligns across 8 bases. CDR3 size: 11 residues. Germline CDR1 and CDR2: SQVTM and ANQGSEA. The CDR3, as DNA: TGCAGCGTTGAGTCTAGCGGGCCCCCCTTATTC. It is translated as CSVESSGPPLF. Drawing the rest from reference TRBV29-1 and TRBJ2-5, the complete variable domain is SAVISQKPSRDICQRGTSLTIQCQVDSQVTMMFWYRQQPGQSLTLIATANQGSEATYESGFVIDKFPISRPNLTFSTLTVSNMSPEDSSIYLCSVESSGPPLFGPGTRLLVL.

This clonotype turned up a few times. V is TRBV7-9 and J is TRBJ1-4; D gene ambiguous. This CDR3 spans 12 amino acids. Trimming shortened V by 7 bases and J by 7 bases, and 10 bases separated the two germline ends. Germline V CDR1 and CDR2: SEHNR, FQNEAQ (reference sequence). The CDR3 DNA is TGTGCCAGCAACCGGGGTGGTGAAAAACTGTTTTTT. Residues: CASNRGGEKLFF.

The CDR3 here is CASSQANLVVLDEQFF. Written as DNA, the CDR3 is TGCGCCAGCAGCCAAGCTAATCTAGTGGTCCTGGATGAGCAGTTCTTC. This chain connects TRBV4-1 to TRBJ2-1; D unclear. Germline V CDR1 and CDR2: MGHRA, YSYEKL. V lost 1 base to trimming and J lost 8 bases, with 18 bases between them. This CDR3 is 16 amino acids long.

This clonotype has more than one count but fewer than ten. CDR3 protein: CASSPPGLAGGDTQYF. The CDR3 DNA reads TGTGCCAGCTCACCACCAGGACTAGCGGGAGGAGATACGCAGTATTTT. The V and J genes are TRBV18 and TRBJ2-3, with TRBD2 matching 14 bases. The V gene end was trimmed by 0 bases and the J gene end by 5 bases; junction bases not matched to a gene: 1. CDR1 is KGHSH and CDR2 is LQKENI in the germline V gene. The CDR3 extends over 16 amino acids.

The V call is TRBV7-9, the J call TRBJ2-3; no clear D. The V gene lost 1 base and the J gene lost 0 bases, with 11 bases spanning the gap. Per germline, CDR1 SEHNR and CDR2 FQNEAQ (reference sequence). This CDR3 is 16 amino acids long. The CDR3: CASSLGVRTSTDTQYF. The CDR3 DNA follows: TGTGCCAGCAGCTTAGGCGTGCGGACCAGCACAGATACGCAGTATTTT.

In this sample, this clonotype turned up a few times. As DNA, the CDR3 is TGTGCCAGCAGCTTAGGAAGCAGCGATGAAGATACGCAGTATTTT. As protein: CASSLGSSDEDTQYF. This chain connects TRBV11-2 to TRBJ2-3; no clear D. The CDR3 length is 15 residues. With 1 base removed from V and 5 bases from J, the gap between germline ends came to 13 bases. Looked up from germline, CDR1 is SGHAT and CDR2 is FQNNGV. The whole variable domain, filled in from reference TRBV11-2 and TRBJ2-3, reads EAGVAQSPRYKIIEKRQSVAFWCNPISGHATLYWYQQILGQGPKLLIQFQNNGVVDDSQLPKDRFSAERLKGVDSTLKIQPAKLEDSAVYLCASSLGSSDEDTQYFGPGTRLTVL.

The chain recombines TRBV6-6 with TRBJ1-1; the D is unclear. The CDR3 runs 11 residues. The V and J ends lost 10 bases and 1 base respectively, with 7 bases between them. Germline CDR1 MNHNY, CDR2 SVGAGI (reference sequence). The CDR3 spells CATLRNTEAFF. The CDR3 nucleotides are TGTGCCACCCTACGGAACACTGAAGCTTTCTTT.

This clonotype was found a few times. The rearrangement joins TRBV6-2 or TRBV6-3 to TRBJ2-7; no firm D call. V was pared by 0 bases and J by 3 bases, with 18 bases between. The CDR3 is 17 residues long. CDR1 and CDR2 (germline): MNHEY, SVGEGT. The CDR3 bases are TGTGCCAGCAGTTACTCCACCTCCCTGCCGCTAGTCTACGAGCAGTACTTC. This translates into CASSYSTSLPLVYEQYF.

This clonotype appeared a few times. This chain uses TRBV7-9 with TRBJ1-1; tentative D call: TRBD1 (5 bases). The germline gives CDR1 SEHNR, CDR2 FQNEAQ (reference sequence). Trimming removed 4 bases from V and 1 base from J, with 13 bases in between. This CDR3 region has 15 residues. CDR3 sequence: CASSSGVGRNTEAFF. In nucleotides, the CDR3 is TGTGCCAGCAGCTCGGGGGTAGGGAGGAACACTGAAGCTTTCTTT.

This clonotype came up many times. This chain joins TRBV7-2 and TRBJ1-3, with D tentatively TRBD1 (5 bases). V shed 1 base and J shed 1 base, with 11 bases lying between them. The germline CDR1 and CDR2 sequences are SGHTA and FQGNSA. The CDR3 is made up of 16 amino acids. Here the CDR3 reads CASSLVPAGSGNTIYF. CDR3 coding DNA: TGTGCCAGCAGCTTAGTGCCCGCAGGGTCTGGAAACACCATATATTTT.

V gene TRBV7-4 combines with J gene TRBJ1-2, with D perhaps matching TRBD1 (6 bases). CDR3 length: 14 amino acids. The V end lost 7 bases, the J end lost 5 bases, and 17 bases lay between the germline ends. Germline CDR1 is SGHVT and CDR2 is SQSDAQ. The CDR3 DNA reads as TGTGCCAGCACCATAGGGCAGGGGAAGTATGGCTACACCTTC. This encodes CASTIGQGKYGYTF.